These T cell receptor beta chains were read from a single sample in a study of T cells in Graves' hyperthyroidism and ophthalmopathy. TCRdb reprocessed the multiplex PCR reads via MiXCR and lists one record per CDR3 protein. Here the sample spans approximately 600,000 distinct CDR3 sequences, approximately 15% being singletons. What was sequenced was blood. Receptors originate from a woman in her thirties with Graves' hyperthyroidism that later progressed to Graves' ophthalmopathy. The CDR3 runs from the conserved cysteine through the conserved F or W. Fields, in order: D gene, V gene, J gene, CDR3 protein. D genes are given only for firm matches.

D gene: -
V gene: TRBV11-2
J gene: TRBJ2-7
CDR3 protein: CASSLEGRGDEQYF

D gene: -
V gene: TRBV6-2/TRBV6-3
J gene: TRBJ1-2
CDR3 protein: CASSYSFGRTALGDGYTF

D gene: -
V gene: TRBV12-3/TRBV12-4
J gene: TRBJ1-1
CDR3 protein: CASRYREAAEAFF

D gene: TRBD2
V gene: TRBV7-9
J gene: TRBJ2-1
CDR3 protein: CASSHLLAVTLNEQFF

D gene: -
V gene: TRBV7-3
J gene: TRBJ1-1
CDR3 protein: CASSFGGRKNTEAFF

D gene: -
V gene: TRBV7-6
J gene: TRBJ2-1
CDR3 protein: CASSLEAAWYNEQFF

D gene: -
V gene: TRBV20-1
J gene: TRBJ2-2
CDR3 protein: CSARWGQNTGELFF

D gene: -
V gene: TRBV19
J gene: TRBJ1-4
CDR3 protein: CASTNPWTGSEKLFF

D gene: -
V gene: TRBV20-1
J gene: TRBJ2-6
CDR3 protein: CSARDRNSGANVLTF

D gene: TRBD2
V gene: TRBV20-1
J gene: TRBJ2-4
CDR3 protein: CSAYSREKNIQYF

D gene: TRBD2
V gene: TRBV10-3
J gene: TRBJ2-1
CDR3 protein: CAISETSGRVNEQFF

D gene: TRBD2
V gene: TRBV20-1
J gene: TRBJ2-2
CDR3 protein: CSTGLAAPNGELFF

D gene: TRBD2
V gene: TRBV7-9
J gene: TRBJ2-5
CDR3 protein: CASSPQREARETQYF

D gene: -
V gene: TRBV3-1
J gene: TRBJ1-2
CDR3 protein: CASSQVKGANGYTF

D gene: -
V gene: TRBV12-5
J gene: TRBJ1-1
CDR3 protein: CASGGAEAFF

D gene: TRBD1
V gene: TRBV12-3/TRBV12-4
J gene: TRBJ2-1
CDR3 protein: CASRPGQGTYNEQFF

D gene: -
V gene: TRBV7-9
J gene: TRBJ2-7
CDR3 protein: CASSLREDFYEQYF

D gene: -
V gene: TRBV19
J gene: TRBJ2-1
CDR3 protein: CASSTTARNLGSYNEQFF

D gene: TRBD2
V gene: TRBV14
J gene: TRBJ2-1
CDR3 protein: CASSLPGTRDYNEQFF

D gene: -
V gene: TRBV3-1
J gene: TRBJ2-7
CDR3 protein: CASSPRDYEQYF

D gene: TRBD1
V gene: TRBV19
J gene: TRBJ1-2
CDR3 protein: CASSLQTGTGAGGYTF

D gene: -
V gene: TRBV7-9
J gene: TRBJ1-2
CDR3 protein: CASSLGRQGLSGYTF

D gene: TRBD2
V gene: TRBV6-2/TRBV6-3
J gene: TRBJ2-1
CDR3 protein: CASSRTSGSAVNEQFF

D gene: TRBD2
V gene: TRBV30
J gene: TRBJ2-1
CDR3 protein: CAWIALAGGNYYDEQFF

D gene: TRBD2
V gene: TRBV29-1
J gene: TRBJ2-5
CDR3 protein: CSVAKAGVEETQYF

D gene: TRBD1
V gene: TRBV7-9
J gene: TRBJ2-5
CDR3 protein: CASIATGTGAETQYF

D gene: -
V gene: TRBV7-9
J gene: TRBJ1-1
CDR3 protein: CASRLDGVTEAFF

D gene: TRBD1
V gene: TRBV18
J gene: TRBJ1-1
CDR3 protein: CASSPGTGGFTEAFF

D gene: TRBD1
V gene: TRBV20-1
J gene: TRBJ1-5
CDR3 protein: CSARADRAPQPQHF

D gene: -
V gene: TRBV28
J gene: TRBJ1-2
CDR3 protein: CASSLVVGAGYTF

D gene: TRBD1
V gene: TRBV6-1
J gene: TRBJ2-5
CDR3 protein: CASRRDRVKETQYF

D gene: TRBD1
V gene: TRBV12-5
J gene: TRBJ2-1
CDR3 protein: CASALGQGVENEQFF

D gene: TRBD1
V gene: TRBV18
J gene: TRBJ2-1
CDR3 protein: CASSPDRTNYNEQFF

D gene: -
V gene: TRBV11-3
J gene: TRBJ1-5
CDR3 protein: CASSRDEDQPQHF

D gene: TRBD2
V gene: TRBV27
J gene: TRBJ2-7
CDR3 protein: CASSSPLKGGRGGEQYF

D gene: TRBD2
V gene: TRBV27
J gene: TRBJ2-1
CDR3 protein: CASKRSGTSGSNEQFF

D gene: -
V gene: TRBV7-6
J gene: TRBJ2-4
CDR3 protein: CASSLGLVGNIQYF

D gene: -
V gene: TRBV15
J gene: TRBJ1-5
CDR3 protein: CATSRVGGRGSNQPQHF

D gene: TRBD2
V gene: TRBV10-2
J gene: TRBJ2-2
CDR3 protein: CASGGTSGYTGELFF

D gene: -
V gene: TRBV28
J gene: TRBJ1-5
CDR3 protein: CASSSGGETSNQPQHF

D gene: TRBD1
V gene: TRBV7-9
J gene: TRBJ2-3
CDR3 protein: CASSPPGTGNRATDTQYF

D gene: -
V gene: TRBV12-5
J gene: TRBJ1-5
CDR3 protein: CASAGIMGPGGPQHF

D gene: -
V gene: TRBV19
J gene: TRBJ2-7
CDR3 protein: CASSIGQDYSYEQYF

D gene: TRBD2
V gene: TRBV5-1
J gene: TRBJ2-3
CDR3 protein: CASSLDASGTTDTQYF

D gene: -
V gene: TRBV18
J gene: TRBJ2-3
CDR3 protein: CASSPPALDTQYF

D gene: -
V gene: TRBV28
J gene: TRBJ2-3
CDR3 protein: CASSFLIDGGTDTQYF

D gene: TRBD1
V gene: TRBV18
J gene: TRBJ1-2
CDR3 protein: CASSLYPGQGAGYGYTF

D gene: -
V gene: TRBV4-3
J gene: TRBJ2-3
CDR3 protein: CASSQGTGVPNTQYF

D gene: TRBD2
V gene: TRBV25-1
J gene: TRBJ2-7
CDR3 protein: CASREGLAGVYEQYF

D gene: TRBD1
V gene: TRBV12-3/TRBV12-4
J gene: TRBJ2-7
CDR3 protein: CASSGQGPSAEQYF

D gene: TRBD1
V gene: TRBV29-1
J gene: TRBJ2-7
CDR3 protein: CSVVWGQGAPYEQYF

D gene: TRBD1
V gene: TRBV7-9
J gene: TRBJ2-7
CDR3 protein: CASSLRQGAYEQYF

D gene: -
V gene: TRBV11-2
J gene: TRBJ2-2
CDR3 protein: CASSLVLTGELFF

D gene: TRBD2
V gene: TRBV19
J gene: TRBJ2-1
CDR3 protein: CASSSAGVYNEQFF

D gene: TRBD2
V gene: TRBV7-2
J gene: TRBJ2-3
CDR3 protein: CASTSGGGDTQYF

D gene: -
V gene: TRBV5-5
J gene: TRBJ1-6
CDR3 protein: CASSFQENSPLHF

D gene: -
V gene: TRBV19
J gene: TRBJ2-3
CDR3 protein: CASSIAGAHTDTQYF

D gene: -
V gene: TRBV6-1
J gene: TRBJ1-4
CDR3 protein: CASSEVGREKLFF

D gene: TRBD1
V gene: TRBV29-1
J gene: TRBJ2-1
CDR3 protein: CSVGRGQAGSNEQFF

D gene: -
V gene: TRBV12-3/TRBV12-4
J gene: TRBJ1-2
CDR3 protein: CAWSAGIYEGYTF